What follows describes a single TCR beta chain. What it binds is unknown. This sample is drawn from a study of cytomegalovirus exposure and HLA in healthy donors. Whole-study context: About 85 million unique TCRs from HLA-typed donors were held in an early release of data.

Researchers ran the PCR with 60 Vbeta and 13 Jbeta primers. Profiling relied on immunoSEQ multiplex PCR, and the TCRdb table lists in-frame clones only, not all of them. The top ten clones hold roughly 2.8% of a sample with 130,000 to 150,000 clones, about 79% of them seen once. General observations from the study: Most CMV-associated TCR beta chains were later found to appear HLA-restricted.

This sequence originates from a male donor in good health and CMV-seronegative. The material sequenced was PBMCs.

The CDR3 sequence: CASSLFSGRAVNEQFF. For the CDR3, the DNA is TGTGCCAGTAGTCTATTTAGCGGGAGGGCCGTAAATGAGCAGTTCTTC. V and J are TRBV19 and TRBJ2-1, with 11 nucleotides matching TRBD2. V dropped 5 bases and J dropped 7; count of bases not matched to a gene: 10. The CDR3 contains 16 residues. Per germline, CDR1 LNHDA and CDR2 SQIVND (reference sequence). Based on the CDR3 plus reference TRBV19 and TRBJ2-1, the full variable domain is DGGITQSPKYLFRKEGQNVTLSCEQNLNHDAMYWYRQDPGQGLRLIYYSQIVNDFQKGDIAEGYSVSREKKESFPLTVTSAQKNPTAFYLCASSLFSGRAVNEQFFGPGTRLTVL.